The rows below give T cell receptor beta chains drawn from one sample of a study of shared clonotypes between healthy human individuals. TCRdb's copy holds only in-frame clones and misses some; the assay was immunoSEQ multiplex PCR. The sample lists about 730,000 clones, 55% to 80% occurring once. The specimen sequenced was memory CD4+ T cells sorted from blood. These TCRs come from a woman under 40 in good health. CDR3s include the opening cysteine and the closing phenylalanine or tryptophan. D genes are given only for firm matches. Rows give clone size only sometimes, using once, few, many, or a class for an expanded clone.

>TRBJ2-7|TRBV7-8|.|.
CASSLVDGMFGQYF
TGTGCCAGCAGCTTAGTGGACGGAATGTTCGGGCAGTACTTC
>TRBJ2-7|TRBV29-1|.|.
CSVCLIEDPGYEQYF
TGCAGCGTTTGCTTAATAGAGGACCCGGGTTACGAGCAGTACTTC
>TRBJ1-5|TRBV27|.|.
CASSFSGVRQPQHF
TGTGCCAGCAGTTTTTCAGGGGTGAGGCAGCCCCAGCATTTT
>TRBJ2-1|TRBV7-6|TRBD2|few
CASSLGTSGAYNEQFF
TGTGCCAGCAGCTTGGGTACTAGCGGAGCCTACAATGAGCAGTTCTTC
>TRBJ2-5|TRBV7-3|.|.
CASSLRDVVGETQYF
TGTGCCAGCAGCTTACGGGACGTGGTAGGAGAGACCCAGTACTTC
>TRBJ1-4|TRBV2|TRBD1|.
CASSEAGTGVEKLFF
TGTGCCAGCAGTGAAGCGGGGACAGGGGTCGAAAAACTGTTTTTT
>TRBJ2-1|TRBV19|TRBD2|.
CASSIDLLAGVEQFF
TGTGCCAGTAGTATAGATTTACTAGCGGGAGTCGAGCAGTTCTTC
>TRBJ2-3|TRBV18|TRBD2|few
CASSPPGLAGSRTDTQYF
TGTGCCAGCTCCCCCCCGGGACTAGCGGGATCGAGGACAGATACGCAGTATTTT
>TRBJ1-5|TRBV6-6|TRBD1|.
CASSLRDRGHNQPQHF
TGTGCCAGCAGTCTCCGGGACAGGGGCCACAATCAGCCCCAGCATTTT
>TRBJ1-2|TRBV6-8|.|.
CASSYKGGSDYGYTF
TGTGCCAGCAGTTACAAGGGGGGCTCCGACTATGGCTACACCTTC
>TRBJ1-1|TRBV6-5|.|.
CASSPGRHVNTEAFF
TGTGCCAGCAGCCCTGGGAGGCATGTGAACACTGAAGCTTTCTTT
>TRBJ2-7|TRBV27|.|.
CASSLYGSYEQYF
TGTGCCAGCAGTTTATACGGCTCCTACGAGCAGTACTTC
>TRBJ2-5|TRBV11-2|TRBD2|.
CASSPLAGGPGETQYF
TGTGCCAGCAGCCCGTTAGCGGGAGGGCCAGGGGAGACCCAGTACTTC
>TRBJ1-2|TRBV6-6|TRBD1|.
CASKRQGASSNYGYTF
TGTGCCAGCAAACGACAGGGGGCCTCTTCTAACTATGGCTACACCTTC
>TRBJ2-7|TRBV28|TRBD2|.
CASSTAGTSGHEQYF
TGTGCCAGCAGTACCGCCGGGACTAGCGGCCACGAGCAGTACTTC
>TRBJ2-1|TRBV18|.|many
CASSPPTQTLIHNEQFF
TGTGCCAGCTCACCACCGACACAGACGCTAATCCACAATGAGCAGTTCTTC
>TRBJ2-1|TRBV19|TRBD1|few
CASSKTGQVVGNEQFF
TGTGCCAGTAGCAAGACCGGACAGGTCGTTGGGAATGAGCAGTTCTTC